This record covers a single T cell receptor beta chain. No antigen is known for it. The sample comes from a study of shared clonotypes between healthy human individuals. Study findings and constraints: Generation probability values for non-shared clonotypes were lower than those for clonotypes shared by all four donors. On the whole, naive subsets had larger estimated richness than memory subsets had.

Germline values: CDR1 MDHEN, CDR2 SYDVKM. The CDR3 runs to 12 residues. Trimming cost V 4 bases and J 4 bases, with 7 bases left between them. The authors ran the assay at deep level. Each PCR replicate from the sorted subsets contained about 180 ng DNA, which is about 30,000 T cell genomes. The method was immunoSEQ multiplex PCR; TCRdb's version includes in-frame clones alone and lacks a portion of them. This table holds 400,000 or so clones, roughly 96% found once. The specimen sequenced was memory CD8+ T cells sorted from blood. Subset noted: CD45RO+ cells pooled with CCR7-negative TemRA cells. This TCR was recovered from a man under 40 in good health. The V call is TRBV28, the J call TRBJ2-5; D is perhaps TRBD1 (5 bases). The CDR3 nucleotides read TGTGCCAGCAGTTCCAGGGTAGAGACCCAGTACTTC. Translating it yields CASSSRVETQYF.